The sequence of this T cell receptor beta chain was determined in a study of T cells after yellow fever vaccination. The authors made TCR cDNA by 5'RACE template switching, adding a universal primer site and UMIs. MiXCR was run by TCRdb on the 5' RACE reads, yielding one entry per CDR3 protein. This table holds about 320,000 distinct CDR3 sequences, 9.5% to 15% found once. Looked up from germline, CDR1 is SGHRS and CDR2 is YFSETQ. V was shortened by 6 bases and J by 0 bases, with 22 bases between the two germline ends. The CDR3 spans 18 residues. Study-wide findings and caveats: Contaminating bulk clonotypes could be abundant in FACS-sorted repertoires. Clones from primary vaccination mostly reappeared after the booster (about 97% CD4, about 88% CD8). Only a small proportion of the clonotypes turned up in both the CD4 and the CD8 compartments, likely arising from convergent recombination.

A word on this clonotype: Its antigen is currently unknown.

This chain joins TRBV5-1 and TRBJ2-1; the D gene is possibly TRBD1 (6 bases). This TCR came from a man younger than 35 who received the YFV17D yellow fever vaccine. The sequencing used CD4+ T cells sorted from PBMCs, collected 15 days after the yellow fever booster vaccination. The CDR3 region is CASNPRGRGGSSYNEQFF. CDR3 bases: TGCGCCAGCAACCCAAGGGGCAGGGGTGGAAGCTCCTACAATGAGCAGTTCTTC.